Below are 24 T cell receptor beta chains sequenced from a single sample in a study of shared clonotypes between healthy human individuals. Data came from immunoSEQ multiplex PCR; TCRdb stores just in-frame clones and leaves some out. The data hold 1.5 million to 2.5 million clones, with about 95% observed a single time. In the naive CD8 group, cells lacked CD45RO and were positively selected for CCR7, so terminally differentiated effector memory CD45RA+ cells were left out. Sample: naive CD8+ T cells sorted from blood. The receptors were gathered from a man in his late teens or twenties in good health.

This CDR3 is CASSLRDGDEPQHF. Written as DNA, the CDR3 is TGTGCCAGCAGTTTACGGGACGGGGATGAGCCCCAGCATTTT. The rearrangement uses TRBV27 and TRBJ1-5, with D possibly being TRBD1 (5 bases). Trimming removed 2 bases at V and 8 bases at J, with 13 bases between. This CDR3 is built from 14 residues. Germline loops: CDR1 MNHEY, CDR2 SMNVEV (reference sequence).

This clone was seen only once. This chain links TRBV7-9 with TRBJ1-5; no reliable D call. With 0 bases removed from V and 5 bases from J, the gap between germline ends came to 11 bases. Germline values: CDR1 SEHNR, CDR2 FQNEAQ (reference sequence). The CDR3 covers 15 residues. CDR3 DNA sequence: TGTGCCAGCAGCTTAGCGGGTCCGGTAGATCAGCCCCAGCATTTT. This codes for CASSLAGPVDQPQHF.

This chain connects TRBV6-5 to TRBJ2-2; no reliable D call. This CDR3 is 15 amino acids long. CDR1 is MNHEY, CDR2 SVGAGI, per germline. V was cut by 4 bases and J by 1 base, with 10 bases left in between. CDR3 residues: CASSSIQVNTGELFF. The DNA for the CDR3 is TGTGCCAGCAGTTCTATCCAGGTGAACACCGGGGAGCTGTTTTTT.

The genes are TRBV4-3 and TRBJ2-5, with 11 bases fitting TRBD1. Unmatched junction bases numbered 6, after V lost 3 bases and J lost 6 bases. This CDR3 comprises 15 residues. Per the germline V gene, CDR1 is LGHNA and CDR2 is YSLEER. The CDR3 sequence: CASSQGTGGLQTQYF. DNA for the CDR3: TGCGCCAGCAGCCAGGGGACAGGGGGGCTACAGACCCAGTACTTC.

The gene calls are TRBV11-2 and TRBJ1-1, with D perhaps TRBD1 (6 bases). CDR1 is SGHAT and CDR2 is FQNNGV in the germline V gene. V lost 5 bases to trimming and J lost 0 bases, with 16 bases between them. The CDR3 extends over 16 amino acids. The CDR3 region has the DNA TGTGCCAGCAGCCACACCGGGACACCCTTGAACACTGAAGCTTTCTTT. Residues: CASSHTGTPLNTEAFF.

This clone has just one count. The chain carries TRBV5-6 and TRBJ2-5, with 9 bases aligning to TRBD2. V shed 0 bases, J shed 3 bases, and the junction held 15 bases outside the gene matches. This CDR3 has 19 residues. Germline V gives CDR1 SGHDT, CDR2 YYEEEE. DNA of the CDR3: TGTGCCAGCAGCTTGGCCGGGAGTAGCGGGGGACGCTTTGAAGAGACCCAGTACTTC. It specifies CASSLAGSSGGRFEETQYF. Looking up the rest from reference TRBV5-6 and TRBJ2-5 gives the full variable domain: DAGVTQSPTHLIKTRGQQVTLRCSPKSGHDTVSWYQQALGQGPQFIFQYYEEEERQRGNFPDRFSGHQFPNYSSELNVNALLLGDSALYLCASSLAGSSGGRFEETQYFGPGTRLLVL.

The chain is built from TRBV7-9 and TRBJ2-5, with TRBD2 identical over 8 bases. This CDR3 is built from 16 residues. The V gene end was trimmed by 5 bases and the J gene end by 1 base; junction bases not matched to a gene: 9. Germline-derived CDR1 and CDR2 are SEHNR and FQNEAQ (reference sequence). CDR3 sequence (DNA): TGTGCCAGCAGCCCCGCGGGAGGCCCCTTCCAAGAGACCCAGTACTTC. Its translation: CASSPAGGPFQETQYF.

To note about this clone: The sample holds other DNA sequences that translate to the same CDR3. The CDR3 coding sequence is TGTGCCAGCAGTCCCACCAATTCACCCCTCCACTTT. Translation: CASSPTNSPLHF. This rearrangement joins TRBV27 to TRBJ1-6, with D hard to call. This CDR3 has 12 residues. V gave up 5 bases and J gave up 7 bases, with 6 bases separating them. The germline gives CDR1 MNHEY, CDR2 SMNVEV (reference sequence).

This rearrangement joins TRBV6-5 to TRBJ1-1; D gene unclear. There are 13 residues in the CDR3. Trimming removed 5 bases at V and 0 bases at J, with 7 bases between. In germline, CDR1 is MNHEY, CDR2 SVGAGI. The CDR3, as DNA: TGTGCCAGCAGTCTGGACGTGAACACTGAAGCTTTCTTT. This encodes CASSLDVNTEAFF.

On this clone itself: Different DNA sequences within this sample yield the same CDR3. The rearrangement links TRBV5-1 to TRBJ2-7, with a tentative D call TRBD2 (6 bases). The CDR3 sequence is 14 residues long. Per the germline V gene, CDR1 is SGHRS and CDR2 is YFSETQ. Trimming took off 0 bases at V and 3 bases at J, with 10 bases between the two ends. The CDR3 DNA sequence: TGCGCCAGCAGCTTGGGCGGGGAAGGCTACGAGCAGTACTTC. This gives the protein CASSLGGEGYEQYF. Drawing the rest from reference TRBV5-1 and TRBJ2-7, the complete variable domain is KAGVTQTPRYLIKTRGQQVTLSCSPISGHRSVSWYQQTPGQGLQFLFEYFSETQRNKGNFPGRFSGRQFSNSRSEMNVSTLELGDSALYLCASSLGGEGYEQYFGPGTRLTVT.

The chain is built from TRBV11-2 and TRBJ2-2, with 8 bases fitting TRBD1. Germline V gives CDR1 SGHAT, CDR2 FQNNGV. Unmatched junction bases numbered 10, after V lost 5 bases and J lost 5 bases. This CDR3 comprises 16 residues. CDR3 coding DNA: TGTGCCAGCAGCACCTCCGGGACAGGCTTGACCGGGGAGCTGTTTTTT. As protein: CASSTSGTGLTGELFF.

V and J are TRBV4-1 and TRBJ2-7, with D maybe TRBD1 (6 bases). The CDR3 has 16 residues. Germline assignment: CDR1 MGHRA and CDR2 YSYEKL. Trimming took 0 bases from V and 5 from J, leaving 17 bases between them. DNA of the CDR3: TGCGCCAGCAGCCAAGAAGGGTGGGAACAGGGCCACGAGCAGTACTTC. It is translated as CASSQEGWEQGHEQYF.

About this clone: The same CDR3 also results from other DNA sequences found in this sample. The V gene is TRBV11-2, the J gene TRBJ2-7; the D gene could be TRBD1 or TRBD2 (5 bases each). The V gene's germline CDR1 is SGHAT and CDR2 FQNNGV. The CDR3 length is 13 residues. V lost 1 base and J 3 bases, leaving 7 bases between the germline ends. The CDR3 here is CASSLGGRYEQYF. The CDR3 nucleotides are TGTGCCAGCAGCTTAGGGGGACGCTACGAGCAGTACTTC.

The J gene is TRBJ2-5, the V gene TRBV9, with TRBD2 matching over 8 bases. V shed 4 bases and J 5 bases; nucleotides not matched to a gene: 10. Germline-derived CDR1 and CDR2 are SGDLS and YYNGEE. This CDR3 comprises 15 residues. The CDR3 nucleotides are TGTGCCAGCAGCTATTCGACTAGCGAAGTCGAGACCCAGTACTTC. Amino acid sequence: CASSYSTSEVETQYF.

The chain carries TRBV6-1 and TRBJ2-7; D gene ambiguous. Trimming left V 2 bases short and J 1 base short, with 15 bases between. This CDR3 is 16 amino acids long. Germline CDR1 is MNHNS and CDR2 is SASEGT. Written as DNA, the CDR3 is TGTGCCAGCAGTGAAAGCCCCCTGAACTTTTCCTACGAGCAGTACTTC. Its protein is CASSESPLNFSYEQYF.

In DNA form, the CDR3 reads TGCGCCAGCAGCCTGAGACTAGCGGGAGAGGTGGGATACGAGCAGTACTTC. Its translation: CASSLRLAGEVGYEQYF. This chain joins TRBV4-1 and TRBJ2-7, with TRBD2 matching over 12 bases. The germline V gene encodes CDR1 MGHRA and CDR2 YSYEKL. The J segment lost 4 bases and the V segment lost 4 bases, leaving 11 bases of the junction unmatched. The CDR3 extends over 17 amino acids.

This chain joins TRBV7-6 and TRBJ2-2, with 10 bases aligning to TRBD1. Germline CDR1 reads SGHVS; CDR2 reads FNYEAQ. The CDR3 has 16 amino acids. The V gene end was trimmed by 5 bases and the J gene end by 1 base; junction bases not matched to a gene: 4. DNA of the CDR3: TGTGCCAGCAGCAGACGGACAGGGGGGAACACCGGGGAGCTGTTTTTT. Protein sequence: CASSRRTGGNTGELFF.

The chain recombines TRBV7-9 with TRBJ1-1; 9 bases line up with TRBD1. The V gene's germline CDR1 is SEHNR and CDR2 FQNEAQ (reference sequence). The V and J ends lost 3 bases and 7 bases, in that order; junction bases with no gene match: 21. The CDR3 loop spans 19 amino acids. CDR3 nucleotide sequence: TGTGCCAGCAGCTTCCGCCCCCTCCGACAGGGGGAAAGTTCGGGTGAAGCTTTCTTT. Protein sequence: CASSFRPLRQGESSGEAFF.

V and J are TRBV27 and TRBJ2-2; 9 bases agree with TRBD1. There are 14 residues in the CDR3. The germline V gene encodes CDR1 MNHEY and CDR2 SMNVEV (reference sequence). V lost 4 bases to trimming and J lost 6 bases; unmatched junction nucleotides: 3. The CDR3 here is CASSSTGGSGELFF. The CDR3 bases are TGTGCCAGCAGTTCCACAGGGGGCTCCGGGGAGCTGTTTTTT.

The rearrangement uses TRBV6-5 and TRBJ1-1; unclear D gene. The V end lost 5 bases, the J end lost 0 bases, and 7 bases lay between the germline ends. CDR1 and CDR2 from the germline V gene are MNHEY and SVGAGI. There are 13 residues in the CDR3. DNA of the CDR3: TGTGCCAGCAGTCTACGCATGAACACTGAAGCTTTCTTT. Its protein product is CASSLRMNTEAFF.

The sample holds one count of this clone. This rearrangement joins TRBV5-8 to TRBJ1-6; D is ambiguous. V lost 0 bases and J 4 bases, leaving 5 bases between the germline ends. The germline gives CDR1 SGHTS, CDR2 YDEGEE. There are 14 residues in the CDR3. The CDR3 is CASSLEQYNSPLHF. In DNA, the CDR3 is TGTGCCAGCAGCTTGGAACAATATAATTCACCCCTCCACTTT.

CDR3 sequence reads: CASSQDLDTVDHTGELFF. The CDR3 nucleotides read TGCGCCAGCAGCCAAGATCTGGACACCGTGGATCACACCGGGGAGCTGTTTTTT. The chain links TRBV4-3 to TRBJ2-2, with a tentative D call TRBD1 (5 bases). The CDR3 contains 18 residues. Germline lookup yields CDR1 LGHNA and CDR2 YSLEER. The V end was cut by 0 bases, the J end by 3 bases, with 17 bases between.

The chain combines TRBV6-1 with TRBJ2-7; weak D call: TRBD1 (5 bases). Deletions cut 3 bases from V and 4 bases from J, with 13 bases between. This CDR3 is 14 amino acids long. CDR1 is MNHNS and CDR2 is SASEGT in the germline V gene. The DNA for the CDR3 is TGTGCCAGCAGTGAGACGACAGACCCATACGAGCAGTACTTC. Translating it yields CASSETTDPYEQYF.

The gene calls are TRBV5-1 and TRBJ2-1, with 10 bases identical to TRBD2. Germline-derived CDR1 and CDR2 are SGHRS and YFSETQ. This CDR3 comprises 16 residues. The V and J ends lost 0 bases and 8 bases, in that order; junction bases with no gene match: 8. The CDR3 nucleotides are TGCGCCAGCAGCTTGGGACTAAGCGGGAGGGTAGATGAGCAGTTCTTC. Translation gives CASSLGLSGRVDEQFF.